This T cell receptor (beta chain) was captured by sequencing in a study of shared clonotypes between healthy human individuals. As regards this clone: Antigen unknown.

Study-level results: The naive CD4 repertoires of four donors were compared, and around 4.9% of clonotypes were shared.

With 3 bases clipped from V and 2 bases from J, the junction kept 12 bases outside the gene matches. CDR1 and CDR2 (germline): KGHSH, LQKENI. The CDR3 is 18 residues long. Clones were sequenced by immunoSEQ multiplex PCR, and TCRdb holds only the in-frame ones, with some missing. This table has over a million clones, approximately 78% appearing once. The sample was memory CD4+ T cells from PBMCs. The subset here: CD45RA-negative fraction. This TCR was sampled from a man between 18 and 35 years old in good health. Some clones in this sample may be carry-over from other donors' samples. The V gene is TRBV18, the J gene TRBJ2-2; TRBD2 matches at 7 bases. CDR3 DNA sequence: TGTGCCAGCTCACCTCGACTAGCCCCCGGCTCAAACACCGGGGAGCTGTTTTTT. Translating it yields CASSPRLAPGSNTGELFF.